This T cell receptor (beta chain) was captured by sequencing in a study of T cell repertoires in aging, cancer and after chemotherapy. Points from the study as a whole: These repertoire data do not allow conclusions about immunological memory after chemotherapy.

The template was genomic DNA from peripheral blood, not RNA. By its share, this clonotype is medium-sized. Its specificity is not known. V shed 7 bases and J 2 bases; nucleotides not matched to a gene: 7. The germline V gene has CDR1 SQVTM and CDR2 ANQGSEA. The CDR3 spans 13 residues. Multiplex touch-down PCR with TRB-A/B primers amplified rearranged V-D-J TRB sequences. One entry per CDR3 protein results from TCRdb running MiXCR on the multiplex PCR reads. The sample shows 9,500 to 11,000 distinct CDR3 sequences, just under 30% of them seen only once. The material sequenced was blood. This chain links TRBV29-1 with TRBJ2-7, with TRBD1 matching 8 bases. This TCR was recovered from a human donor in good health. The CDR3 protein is CSAMDRATYEQYF. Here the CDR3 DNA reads TGCAGCGCGATGGACAGGGCCACCTACGAGCAGTACTTC.